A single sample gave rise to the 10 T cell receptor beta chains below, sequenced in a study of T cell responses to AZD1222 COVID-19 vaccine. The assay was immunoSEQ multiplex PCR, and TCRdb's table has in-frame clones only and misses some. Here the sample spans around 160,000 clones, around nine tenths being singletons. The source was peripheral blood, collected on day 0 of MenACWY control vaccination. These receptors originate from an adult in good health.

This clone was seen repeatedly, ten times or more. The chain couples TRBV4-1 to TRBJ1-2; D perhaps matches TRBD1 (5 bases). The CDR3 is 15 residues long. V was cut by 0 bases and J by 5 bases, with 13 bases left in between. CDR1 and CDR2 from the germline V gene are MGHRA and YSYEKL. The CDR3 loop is CASSQERGSTYGYTF. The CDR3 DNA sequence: TGCGCCAGCAGCCAAGAGCGGGGGTCCACTTATGGCTACACCTTC.

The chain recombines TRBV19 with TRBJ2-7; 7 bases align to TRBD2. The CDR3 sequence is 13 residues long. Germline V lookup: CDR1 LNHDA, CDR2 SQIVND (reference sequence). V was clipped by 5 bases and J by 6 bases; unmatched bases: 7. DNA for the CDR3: TGTGCCAGTAGTCATCGGGGAGGGCTCGAGCAGTACTTC. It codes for CASSHRGGLEQYF.

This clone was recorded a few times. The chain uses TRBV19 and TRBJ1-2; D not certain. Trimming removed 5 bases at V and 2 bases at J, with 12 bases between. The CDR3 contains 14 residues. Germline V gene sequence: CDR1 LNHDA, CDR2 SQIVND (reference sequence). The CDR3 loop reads CASSPYWQNYGYTF. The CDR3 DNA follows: TGTGCCAGTAGTCCCTACTGGCAGAACTATGGCTACACCTTC. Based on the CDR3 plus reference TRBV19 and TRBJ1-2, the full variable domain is DGGITQSPKYLFRKEGQNVTLSCEQNLNHDAMYWYRQDPGQGLRLIYYSQIVNDFQKGDIAEGYSVSREKKESFPLTVTSAQKNPTAFYLCASSPYWQNYGYTFGSGTRLTVV.

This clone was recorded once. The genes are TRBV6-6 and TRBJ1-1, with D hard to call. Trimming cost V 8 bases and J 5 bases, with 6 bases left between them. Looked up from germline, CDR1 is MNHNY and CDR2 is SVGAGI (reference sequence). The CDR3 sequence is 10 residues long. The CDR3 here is CASSRTEAFF. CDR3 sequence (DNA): TGTGCCAGCTCCCGAACTGAAGCTTTCTTT.

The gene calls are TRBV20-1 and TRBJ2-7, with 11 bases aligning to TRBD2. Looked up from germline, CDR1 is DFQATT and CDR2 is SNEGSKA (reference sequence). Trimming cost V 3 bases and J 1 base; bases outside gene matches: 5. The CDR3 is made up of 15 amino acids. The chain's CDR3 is CSASQLAGGSYEQYF. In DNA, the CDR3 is TGCAGTGCTAGTCAGCTAGCGGGGGGATCCTACGAGCAGTACTTC.

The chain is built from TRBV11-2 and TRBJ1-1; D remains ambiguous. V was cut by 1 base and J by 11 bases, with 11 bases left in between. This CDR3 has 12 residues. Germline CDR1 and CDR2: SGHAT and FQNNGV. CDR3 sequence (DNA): TGTGCCAGCAGCTTAGTTTGGCAGTCGGCTTTCTTT. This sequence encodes CASSLVWQSAFF.

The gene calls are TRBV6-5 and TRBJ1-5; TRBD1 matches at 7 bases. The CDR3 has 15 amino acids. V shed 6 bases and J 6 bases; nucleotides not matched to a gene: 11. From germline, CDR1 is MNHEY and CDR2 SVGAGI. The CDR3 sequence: CASSVERQGRQPQHF. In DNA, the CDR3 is TGTGCCAGCAGCGTAGAGAGACAGGGCCGTCAGCCCCAGCATTTT.

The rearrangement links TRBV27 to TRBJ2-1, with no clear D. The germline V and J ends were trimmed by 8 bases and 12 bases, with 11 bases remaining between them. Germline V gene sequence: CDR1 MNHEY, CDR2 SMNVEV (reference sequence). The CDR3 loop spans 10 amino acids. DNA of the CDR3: TGTGCCAGCGGTACCCGCGGGCAGTTCTTC. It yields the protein CASGTRGQFF.

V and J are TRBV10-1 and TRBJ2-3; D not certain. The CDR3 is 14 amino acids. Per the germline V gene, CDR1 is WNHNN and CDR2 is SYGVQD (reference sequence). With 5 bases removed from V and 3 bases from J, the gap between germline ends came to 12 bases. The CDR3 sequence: CASSRYARTDTQYF. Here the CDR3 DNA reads TGCGCCAGCAGTCGGTATGCCAGGACAGATACGCAGTATTTT.

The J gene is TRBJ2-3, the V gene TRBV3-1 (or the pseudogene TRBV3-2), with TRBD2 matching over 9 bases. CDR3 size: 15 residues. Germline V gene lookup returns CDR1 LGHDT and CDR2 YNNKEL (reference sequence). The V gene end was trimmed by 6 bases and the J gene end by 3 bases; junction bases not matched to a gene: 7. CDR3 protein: CASSGRGGRTDTQYF. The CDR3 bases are TGTGCCAGCAGTGGGCGGGGGGGCAGGACAGATACGCAGTATTTT.